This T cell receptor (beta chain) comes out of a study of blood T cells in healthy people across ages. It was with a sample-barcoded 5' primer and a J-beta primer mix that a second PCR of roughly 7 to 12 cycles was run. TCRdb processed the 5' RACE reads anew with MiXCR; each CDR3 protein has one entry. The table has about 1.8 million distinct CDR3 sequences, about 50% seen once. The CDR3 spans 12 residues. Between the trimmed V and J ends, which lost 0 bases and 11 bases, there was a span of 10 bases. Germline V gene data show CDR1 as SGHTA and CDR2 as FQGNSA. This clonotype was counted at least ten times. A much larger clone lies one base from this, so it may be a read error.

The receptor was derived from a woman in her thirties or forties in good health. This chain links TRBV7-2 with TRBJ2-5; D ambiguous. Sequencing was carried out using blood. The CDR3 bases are TGTGCCAGCAGCTTAGCGCTAAATGAGCAGTACTTC. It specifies CASSLALNEQYF.